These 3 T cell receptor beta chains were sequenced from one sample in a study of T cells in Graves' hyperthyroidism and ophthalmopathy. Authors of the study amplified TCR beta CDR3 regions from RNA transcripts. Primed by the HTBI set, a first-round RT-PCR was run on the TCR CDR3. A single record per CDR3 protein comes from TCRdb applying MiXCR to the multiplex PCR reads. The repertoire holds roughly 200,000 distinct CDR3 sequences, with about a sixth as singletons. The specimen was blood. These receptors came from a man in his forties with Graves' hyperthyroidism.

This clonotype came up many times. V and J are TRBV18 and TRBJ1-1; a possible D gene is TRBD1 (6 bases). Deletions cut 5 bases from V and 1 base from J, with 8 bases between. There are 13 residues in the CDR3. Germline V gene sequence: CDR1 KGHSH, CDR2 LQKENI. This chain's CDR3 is CASSSGANTEAFF. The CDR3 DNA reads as TGTGCCAGCTCATCAGGGGCGAACACTGAAGCTTTCTTT.

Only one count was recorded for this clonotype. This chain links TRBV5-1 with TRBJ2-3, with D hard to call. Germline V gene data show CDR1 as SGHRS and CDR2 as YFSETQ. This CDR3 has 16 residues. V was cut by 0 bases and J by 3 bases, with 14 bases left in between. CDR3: CASSLGSARRTDTQYF. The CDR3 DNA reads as TGCGCCAGCAGCTTGGGATCAGCGCGAAGAACAGATACGCAGTATTTT.

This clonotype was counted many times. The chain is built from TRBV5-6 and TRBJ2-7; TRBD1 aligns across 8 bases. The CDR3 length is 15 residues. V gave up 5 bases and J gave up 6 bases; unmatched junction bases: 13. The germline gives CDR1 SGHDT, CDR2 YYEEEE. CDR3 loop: CASSQDRGFSGEQYF. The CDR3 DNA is TGTGCCAGCAGTCAAGACAGGGGATTTTCTGGCGAGCAGTACTTC.